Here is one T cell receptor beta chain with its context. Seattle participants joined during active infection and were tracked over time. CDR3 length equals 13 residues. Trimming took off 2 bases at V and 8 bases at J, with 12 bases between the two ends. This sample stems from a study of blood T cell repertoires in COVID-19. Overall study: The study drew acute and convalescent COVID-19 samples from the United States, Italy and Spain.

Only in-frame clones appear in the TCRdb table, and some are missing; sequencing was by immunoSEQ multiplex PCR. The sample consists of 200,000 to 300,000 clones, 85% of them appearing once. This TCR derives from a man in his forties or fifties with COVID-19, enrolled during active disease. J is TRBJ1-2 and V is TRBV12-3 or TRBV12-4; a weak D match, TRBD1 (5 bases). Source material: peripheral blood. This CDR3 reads CASSLIREGGYTF. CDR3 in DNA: TGTGCCAGCAGTTTAATCAGGGAGGGGGGCTACACCTTC.